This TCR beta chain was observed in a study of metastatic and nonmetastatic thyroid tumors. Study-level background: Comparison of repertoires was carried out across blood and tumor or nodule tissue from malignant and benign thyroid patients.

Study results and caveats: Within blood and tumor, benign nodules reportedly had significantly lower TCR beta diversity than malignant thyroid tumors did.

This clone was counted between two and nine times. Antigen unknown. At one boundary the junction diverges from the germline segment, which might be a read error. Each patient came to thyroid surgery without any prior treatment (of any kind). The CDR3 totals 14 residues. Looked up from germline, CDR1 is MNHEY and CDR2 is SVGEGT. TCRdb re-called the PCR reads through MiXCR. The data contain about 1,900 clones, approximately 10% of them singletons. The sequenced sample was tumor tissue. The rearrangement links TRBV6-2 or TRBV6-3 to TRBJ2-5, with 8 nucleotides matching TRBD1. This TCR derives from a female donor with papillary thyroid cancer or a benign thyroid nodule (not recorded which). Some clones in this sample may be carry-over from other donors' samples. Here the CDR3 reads CAGSQGQGIETQYF. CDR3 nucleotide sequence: TGTGCCGGCAGTCAAGGACAGGGAATAGAGACCCAGTACTTC.